This T cell receptor (beta chain) stems from a study of tumour-infiltrating T cells in Burkitt lymphoma (dated by TCRdb to 2020 to 2021). Describing the broader study: Clinical outcome was correlated with TCR repertoire data, and overall and progression-free survival were found to be predicted by productive clonality independently of established prognosticators, including age at diagnosis.

This clone was picked up a small number of times. What this receptor recognizes is not known. Per-base quality was not reported, and no clone a single base away is much larger than it. CDR1 and CDR2, looked up from the germline V gene (reference sequence), are MNHEY and SMNVEV. V loses 8 bases at its end and J loses 2 bases; junction bases beyond the gene matches: 9. The CDR3 spans 15 residues, from the cysteine through the phenylalanine. Only CDR3 DNA remains: 45 bases, in frame from the first base. Library creation used the immunoSEQ multiplex PCR assay. Here the immuneACCESS table is served through TCRdb, limited to in-frame sequences with V and J called. Missing clones are a known gap in these copies; in checked studies unresolved V genes cover under half, and the rest lacks a known reason. The sample data list 4,000 to 5,000 clones, and about 22% of these were observed just once. The top ten clonotypes cover approximately 27% of the sample.

This chain is built from TRBV27 and TRBJ1-5, with 7 middle bases fitting TRBD1. What was sequenced was tumor tissue. The receptor comes from a human donor with diffuse large B-cell lymphoma. The DNA reads TGTGCCAGCGCTTCAGACAGGGACCGCAATCAGCCCCAGCATTTT. It translates as CASASDRDRNQPQHF.